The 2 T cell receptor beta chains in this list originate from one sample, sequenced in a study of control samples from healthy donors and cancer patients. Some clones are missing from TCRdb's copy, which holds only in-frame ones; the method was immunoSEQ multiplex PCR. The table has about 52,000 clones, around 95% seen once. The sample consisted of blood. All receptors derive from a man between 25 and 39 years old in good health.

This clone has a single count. Here the CDR3 DNA reads TGTGCCAGCAGTCGACCCACAGATACGCAGTATTTT. It translates to CASSRPTDTQYF. The chain uses TRBV6-2 or TRBV6-3 and TRBJ2-3; no clear D. Germline values: CDR1 MNHEY, CDR2 SVGEGT. The CDR3 totals 12 residues. The V gene lost 5 bases and the J gene lost 2 bases, with 5 bases spanning the gap.

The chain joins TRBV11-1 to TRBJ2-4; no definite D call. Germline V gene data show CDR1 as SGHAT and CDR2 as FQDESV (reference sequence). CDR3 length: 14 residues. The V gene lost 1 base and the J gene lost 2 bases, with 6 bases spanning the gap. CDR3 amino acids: CASSLGGSKNIQYF. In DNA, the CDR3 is TGTGCCAGCAGCTTAGGTGGTTCCAAAAACATTCAGTACTTC. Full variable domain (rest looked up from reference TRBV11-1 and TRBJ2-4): EAEVAQSPRYKITEKSQAVAFWCDPISGHATLYWYRQILGQGPELLVQFQDESVVDDSQLPKDRFSAERLKGVDSTLKIQPAELGDSAMYLCASSLGGSKNIQYFGAGTRLSVL.